The 8 T cell receptor beta chains presented below share a single source sample, sequenced in a study of lung T cells in sarcoidosis with Löfgren's syndrome. Via MiXCR, TCRdb re-called the reads, giving one row per CDR3 protein. The data hold tens of thousands of distinct CDR3 sequences, with around 20% observed a single time. Sequencing used CD4+ T cells from PBMCs. The receptors were sampled from a human donor with sarcoidosis (Löfgren's syndrome or another form), or a control subject (not recorded which).

There are many counts of this clonotype. Here the CDR3 reads CASSFSEGGNSPLHF. DNA of the CDR3: TGTGCCAGCAGTTTCTCCGAGGGAGGTAATTCACCCCTCCACTTT. The chain links TRBV27 to TRBJ1-6; D unclear. The CDR3 is 15 amino acids. V was pared by 3 bases and J by 6 bases, with 12 bases between. Germline V gene sequence: CDR1 MNHEY, CDR2 SMNVEV (reference sequence).

This clonotype was counted many times. The chain links TRBV28 to TRBJ2-7; a possible D gene is TRBD1 (6 bases). The CDR3 covers 16 residues. Trimming cost V 2 bases and J 3 bases, with 17 bases left between them. Germline-derived CDR1 and CDR2 are MDHEN and SYDVKM. CDR3: CASSLATRGYIYEQYV. CDR3 bases: TGTGCCAGCAGTTTAGCTACGAGGGGGTATATCTACGAGCAGTACGTC.

This clonotype showed up many times. V is TRBV7-2 and J is TRBJ1-1, with D maybe TRBD1 (5 bases). This CDR3 is built from 13 residues. Trimming shortened V by 7 bases and J by 3 bases, and 12 bases separated the two germline ends. The germline CDR1 and CDR2 sequences are SGHTA and FQGNSA. Here the CDR3 reads CASNPGGDTEAFF. The CDR3 DNA reads as TGTGCCAGCAACCCGGGGGGAGACACTGAAGCTTTCTTT.

This clonotype has a handful of counts. The chain recombines TRBV10-2 with TRBJ2-5; 7 bases are a match to TRBD2. The germline gives CDR1 WSHSY, CDR2 SAAADI. Unmatched junction bases numbered 13, after V lost 9 bases and J lost 3 bases. The CDR3 is made up of 15 amino acids. CDR3 sequence reads: CASLRGRAGKETQYF. CDR3 sequence (DNA): TGCGCCAGTCTGCGTGGACGAGCGGGAAAAGAGACCCAGTACTTC.

This clonotype was counted a few times. V gene TRBV18 combines with J gene TRBJ2-3; D perhaps matches TRBD2 (6 bases). V was cut by 3 bases and J by 4 bases, with 8 bases left in between. The CDR3 runs 13 residues. Germline V lookup: CDR1 KGHSH, CDR2 LQKENI. CDR3 DNA: TGTGCCAGCTCACCGGGGGGTCCAGATACGCAGTATTTT. Its protein is CASSPGGPDTQYF.

The chain is built from TRBV5-4 and TRBJ2-5, with D possibly TRBD2 on 5 matching bases. The CDR3 length is 14 residues. The ends were cut back, 4 bases at V and 5 bases at J, with 15 bases in the middle. Germline V gene lookup returns CDR1 SGHNT and CDR2 YYREEE (reference sequence). As DNA, the CDR3 is TGTGCCAGCAGCCGAAGCACTAGGACTGAGACCCAGTACTTC. It is translated as CASSRSTRTETQYF.

This clonotype was detected many times. V gene TRBV2 combines with J gene TRBJ2-5, with D possibly matching TRBD1 (6 bases). Germline values: CDR1 SNHLY, CDR2 FYNNEI. This CDR3 comprises 15 residues. V lost 3 bases and J 3 bases, leaving 14 bases between the germline ends. CDR3 sequence (DNA): TGTGCCAGCAGTGATAAACAGGGAATTAAAGAGACCCAGTACTTC. This sequence encodes CASSDKQGIKETQYF.

This clonotype was picked up a small number of times. The chain is built from TRBV5-8 and TRBJ2-3, with D perhaps matching TRBD1 (5 bases). Germline lookup yields CDR1 SGHTS and CDR2 YDEGEE. Trimming cost V 1 base and J 7 bases, with 7 bases left between them. The CDR3 totals 12 residues. CDR3: CASSLRQNTQYF. The DNA for the CDR3 is TGTGCCAGCAGCTTGCGACAGAATACGCAGTATTTT.